These 19 T cell receptor beta chains were all obtained from the same sample, sequenced in a study of beta chain features in type 1 diabetes. cDNA synthesis used the whole RNA isolate, giving expressed TCRB sequences. Some clones are missing from TCRdb's copy, which holds only in-frame ones; the method was immunoSEQ multiplex PCR. The table shows 350,000 to 450,000 clones, with roughly 13% occurring only once. The sequenced material came from naive CD4+ T cells from blood. These receptors were taken from a man aged 25 to 45 in good health.

The sample holds a few counts of this clone. The chain combines TRBV5-1 with TRBJ2-3, with 11 bases that match TRBD2. CDR1 is SGHRS and CDR2 is YFSETQ in the germline V gene. Trimming removed 6 bases from V and 1 base from J; junction bases left unmatched: 10. This CDR3 has 17 amino acids. CDR3 in DNA: TGCGCCAGCACTCGACTAGCGGGGATGGATCGCACAGATACGCAGTATTTT. It translates to CASTRLAGMDRTDTQYF.

The chain uses TRBV5-6 and TRBJ1-2; D possibly corresponds to TRBD1 (6 bases). The V and J ends lost 1 base and 4 bases respectively, with 11 bases between them. This CDR3 comprises 14 residues. CDR1 is SGHDT and CDR2 is YYEEEE in the germline V gene. The CDR3 loop reads CASSLSGGSYGYTF. In DNA form, the CDR3 reads TGTGCCAGCAGCTTGAGTGGGGGCTCCTATGGCTACACCTTC.

This chain links TRBV30 with TRBJ1-3; D gene uncertain. The length of the CDR3 is 12 residues. The V gene's germline CDR1 is GTSNPN and CDR2 SVGIG (reference sequence). V shed 5 bases and J shed 3 bases, with 8 bases lying between them. The CDR3 region is CAWAAGGNTIYF. CDR3 in DNA: TGTGCCTGGGCGGCGGGTGGAAACACCATATATTTT.

The J gene is TRBJ2-5, the V gene TRBV5-1; the match to TRBD2 covers 13 bases. This CDR3 spans 17 amino acids. V was clipped by 4 bases and J by 5 bases; unmatched bases: 11. CDR1 is SGHRS, CDR2 YFSETQ, per germline. The CDR3 DNA is TGCGCCAGCAGCCCTCGGTGGACTAGCGGGAGCGGTGAGACCCAGTACTTC. As protein: CASSPRWTSGSGETQYF.

The chain employs TRBV4-1 and TRBJ1-2, with 8 bases identical to TRBD1. The CDR3 length is 18 residues. Unmatched junction bases numbered 12, after V lost 2 bases and J lost 1 base. The germline CDR1 and CDR2 sequences are MGHRA and YSYEKL. The CDR3 DNA is TGCGCCAGCAGCCAATCGACCGCCGGGACAGGACGTAACTATGGCTACACCTTC. Translated, it gives CASSQSTAGTGRNYGYTF.

This clone was picked up a small number of times. The chain employs TRBV18 and TRBJ2-1, with TRBD1 matching over 8 bases. The CDR3 contains 13 residues. Looked up from germline, CDR1 is KGHSH and CDR2 is LQKENI. Trimming removed 6 bases from V and 5 bases from J; junction bases left unmatched: 3. The CDR3 region has the DNA TGTGCCAGCTCCCAGGGACAGGACAATGAGCAGTTCTTC. It codes for CASSQGQDNEQFF.

This clone has only a few counts. The CDR3 is CASSYSSYEQYF. The CDR3 DNA reads as TGTGCCAGCAGTTACTCGAGCTACGAGCAGTACTTC. The V and J genes are TRBV6-5 and TRBJ2-7, with D hard to call. Deletions cut 0 bases from V and 3 bases from J, with 3 bases between. Germline V gives CDR1 MNHEY, CDR2 SVGAGI. The CDR3 loop spans 12 amino acids.

About this clone: The germline gene is not matched at one end of the junction; a read error may be the cause. The genes are TRBV7-7 and TRBJ2-3, with 8 bases fitting TRBD2. The CDR3 is 16 amino acids. CDR1 and CDR2 (germline): SSHAT, FNYEAQ (reference sequence). The CDR3 loop is CASSLGVAGNTDTQYF. The CDR3 coding sequence is TGTGCTAGCAGCTTAGGGGTAGCGGGGAACACAGATACGCAGTATTTT.

This clone showed up just a few times. The chain uses TRBV19 and TRBJ2-7; D unresolved. The CDR3 has 16 amino acids. Germline CDR1 and CDR2: LNHDA and SQIVND (reference sequence). The germline V and J ends were trimmed by 3 bases and 4 bases, with 19 bases remaining between them. CDR3 protein: CASSISAEPIMYEQYF. The CDR3 nucleotides read TGTGCCAGTAGTATCTCGGCAGAACCTATTATGTACGAGCAGTACTTC.

The chain employs TRBV11-2 and TRBJ2-1; the D gene is possibly TRBD1 (5 bases). Trimming left V 5 bases short and J 7 bases short, with 12 bases between. Germline V lookup: CDR1 SGHAT, CDR2 FQNNGV. The CDR3 consists of 13 residues. The CDR3 sequence is CASSPRQWNEQFF. The CDR3 DNA reads TGTGCCAGCAGCCCTAGACAGTGGAATGAGCAGTTCTTC.

There are a few counts of this clone. The rearrangement joins TRBV7-3 to TRBJ2-3; D might be TRBD2 (5 bases). Trimming shortened V by 0 bases and J by 5 bases, and 15 bases separated the two germline ends. This CDR3 region has 16 residues. Germline V lookup: CDR1 SGHTA, CDR2 FQGTGA. In DNA form, the CDR3 reads TGTGCCAGCAGCTTAACTCAGGTTCGGGGAATAGATACGCAGTATTTT. As protein: CASSLTQVRGIDTQYF.

V is TRBV4-1 and J is TRBJ2-5; 13 bases are shared with TRBD2. This CDR3 is built from 15 residues. The germline CDR1 and CDR2 sequences are MGHRA and YSYEKL. With V trimmed by 4 bases and J by 4 bases, 3 bases remained unmatched. The chain's CDR3 is CASSPTSGGLETQYF. CDR3 nucleotide sequence: TGCGCCAGCAGCCCGACTAGCGGGGGGTTAGAGACCCAGTACTTC.

The gene calls are TRBV9 and TRBJ2-5; unclear D gene. Judging by the DNA end, TRBJ2-7 fits better; the J call may be wrong. Germline values: CDR1 SGDLS, CDR2 YYNGEE. This CDR3 has 12 amino acids. The CDR3 loop reads CASSGLSVEQYF. CDR3 DNA sequence: TGTGCCAGCAGCGGGCTTTCGGTCGAGCAGTACTTC.

The V and J genes are TRBV10-3 and TRBJ2-3; 8 bases are a match to TRBD2. The V segment lost 9 bases and the J segment 4 bases; nucleotides outside the gene matches: 6. This CDR3 contains 13 residues. Germline values: CDR1 ENHRY, CDR2 SYGVKD. This chain's CDR3 is CAINSGASDTQYF. The CDR3 coding sequence is TGTGCCATTAATAGCGGGGCGTCAGATACGCAGTATTTT.

CDR3 bases: TGTGCCAGCAGCGGGCGGTTCAATGAGCAGTTCTTC. Its protein product is CASSGRFNEQFF. The rearrangement uses TRBV5-6 and TRBJ2-1, with unresolved D. CDR3 length: 12 residues. CDR1 is SGHDT and CDR2 is YYEEEE in the germline V gene. V was cut by 4 bases and J by 6 bases, with 8 bases left in between.

The J gene is TRBJ1-6, the V gene TRBV7-9, with D perhaps TRBD1 (5 bases). The V gene lost 8 bases and the J gene lost 7 bases, with 12 bases spanning the gap. The CDR3 length is 13 residues. The germline gives CDR1 SEHNR, CDR2 FQNEAQ (reference sequence). The DNA for the CDR3 is TGTGCCAGCGGGGGACCGGGGAATTCACCCCTCCACTTT. It codes for CASGGPGNSPLHF.

This chain connects TRBV11-3 to TRBJ2-2, with D unclear. This CDR3 region has 16 residues. V was shortened by 6 bases and J by 1 base, with 15 bases between the two germline ends. Per germline, CDR1 SGHNT and CDR2 YENEEA. The CDR3 region is CASRSIETLNTGELFF. CDR3 in DNA: TGTGCCAGCAGGTCTATAGAGACATTGAACACCGGGGAGCTGTTTTTT.

The V gene is TRBV19, the J gene TRBJ2-1, with no clear D. The CDR3 is 12 residues long. The V end lost 3 bases, the J end lost 3 bases, and 3 bases lay between the germline ends. Germline V gives CDR1 LNHDA, CDR2 SQIVND (reference sequence). The DNA for the CDR3 is TGTGCCAGTAGTATCAGCTACAATGAGCAGTTCTTC. It codes for CASSISYNEQFF.

This clone was seen only a few times. The sample carries other DNA sequences with the same CDR3. The chain carries TRBV11-2 and TRBJ2-5; a possible D gene is TRBD1 (6 bases). Germline values: CDR1 SGHAT, CDR2 FQNNGV. The CDR3 spans 14 residues. The ends were cut back, 5 bases at V and 2 bases at J, with 12 bases in the middle. The CDR3 bases are TGTGCCAGCAGCCCTCGCCAGGGGCAAGAGACCCAGTACTTC. Encoded protein: CASSPRQGQETQYF.